This TCR beta chain was sequenced for a study of beta chain features in type 1 diabetes. Study-wide findings and caveats: When VDJ junctions were examined, type 1 diabetes patients showed fewer insertions and more deletions.

Of the isolated RNA, all was reverse transcribed, and so the sequenced material was expressed TCRB transcripts. Read counts averaged approximately 3.5 million for samples of naive, central memory and regulatory T cells. TCRdb's copy holds only in-frame clones and misses some; the assay was immunoSEQ multiplex PCR. The repertoire consists of 300,000 to 400,000 clones, with 7% to 9% occurring once and the leading ten covering less than 0.45%. Only a few counts were recorded for this clone. Its antigen is still unknown. Sorting that relied on CD45RO/CCR7/CD25/CD127/CD95/CD27 yielded CD4+ naive, central memory, regulatory and stem cell-like memory cells. Purity exceeded 95% in all sorted populations. Germline CDR1 reads SGHRS; CDR2 reads YFSETQ. V lost 4 bases to trimming and J lost 8 bases; unmatched junction nucleotides: 10. This CDR3 comprises 14 residues.

The rearrangement joins TRBV5-1 to TRBJ1-2; TRBD1 agrees at 8 bases. Source material: central memory CD4+ T cells from blood. This receptor was identified in a woman between 18 and 30 years old in good health. The CDR3 region is CASSTGTGLQGYTF. The CDR3 region has the DNA TGCGCCAGCAGCACTGGGACAGGCCTCCAAGGCTACACCTTC.